This TCR beta chain is from a study of CXCR3-negative and CXCR3-positive naive CD8 T cells. Findings and caveats of the study: A higher hydrophobicity marked the TRB CDR3s of CXCR3-positive naive cells versus CXCR3-negative naive cells. TRB CDR3 properties served as the basis for inferring TCR strength, and surface CD5 was comparable between naive subsets.

The CDR3 covers 12 residues. The germline V gene encodes CDR1 MGHDK and CDR2 SYGVNS. cDNA libraries for TRB were generated by 5' RACE incorporating UMI labels. Reanalyzing the 5' RACE reads, TCRdb keeps one entry per CDR3 protein, without DNA. The sample data list some 140,000 distinct CDR3 sequences. To note about this clonotype: Its antigen is as yet unknown.

The J gene is TRBJ2-7, the V gene TRBV25-1; TCRdb designates TRBD2, a call that cannot be tested without DNA. The sample consisted of naive CXCR3+ CD8+ T cells from blood. Subset of the sample: CD45RO-CCR7+CD27+CD95- naive CD8+ T cells expressing CXCR3 (TNR3+). The TCR was taken from a human donor in good health. Some clones in this sample may be carry-over from other donors' samples. The CDR3 is CASSEYGEEQYF.